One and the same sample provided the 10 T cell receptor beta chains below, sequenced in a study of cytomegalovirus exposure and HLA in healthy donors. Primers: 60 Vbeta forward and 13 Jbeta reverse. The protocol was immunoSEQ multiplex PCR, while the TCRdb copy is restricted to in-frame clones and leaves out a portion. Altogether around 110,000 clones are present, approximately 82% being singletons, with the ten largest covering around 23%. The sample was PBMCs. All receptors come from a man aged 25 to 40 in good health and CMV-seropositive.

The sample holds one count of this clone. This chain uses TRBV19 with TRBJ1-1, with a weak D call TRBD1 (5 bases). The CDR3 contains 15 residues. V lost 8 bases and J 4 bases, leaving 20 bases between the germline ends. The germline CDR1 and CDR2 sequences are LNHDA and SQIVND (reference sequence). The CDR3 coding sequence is TGTGCCAGTTGCCTTGGGGGGGTAAGGGGCACTGAAGCTTTCTTT. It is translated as CASCLGGVRGTEAFF.

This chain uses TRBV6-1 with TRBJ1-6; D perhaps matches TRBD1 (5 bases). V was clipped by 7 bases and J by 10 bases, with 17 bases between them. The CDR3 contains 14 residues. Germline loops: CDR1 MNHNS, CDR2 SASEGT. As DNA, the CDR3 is TGTGCCAGCACGATTGGGGGGGTCGACTCACCCCTCCACTTT. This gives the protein CASTIGGVDSPLHF.

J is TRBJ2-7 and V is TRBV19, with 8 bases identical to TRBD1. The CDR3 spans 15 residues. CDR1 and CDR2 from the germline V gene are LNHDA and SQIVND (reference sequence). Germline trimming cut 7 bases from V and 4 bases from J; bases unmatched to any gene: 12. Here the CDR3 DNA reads TGTGCCAGTATAAGCCAGGGGGCTATAGAGTACGAGCAGTACGTC. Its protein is CASISQGAIEYEQYV.

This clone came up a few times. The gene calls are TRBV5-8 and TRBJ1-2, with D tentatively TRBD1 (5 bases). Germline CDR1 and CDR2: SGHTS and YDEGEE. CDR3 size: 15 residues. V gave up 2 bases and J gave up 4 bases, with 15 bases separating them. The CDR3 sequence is CASSLRGPASYGYTF. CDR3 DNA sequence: TGTGCCAGCAGCTTAAGGGGCCCCGCCTCCTATGGCTACACCTTC.

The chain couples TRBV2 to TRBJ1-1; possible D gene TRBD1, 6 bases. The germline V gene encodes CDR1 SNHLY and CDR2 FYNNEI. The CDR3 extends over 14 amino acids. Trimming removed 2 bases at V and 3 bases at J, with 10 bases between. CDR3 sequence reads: CASSEWAGDTEAFF. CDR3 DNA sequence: TGTGCCAGCAGTGAATGGGCAGGGGACACTGAAGCTTTCTTT.

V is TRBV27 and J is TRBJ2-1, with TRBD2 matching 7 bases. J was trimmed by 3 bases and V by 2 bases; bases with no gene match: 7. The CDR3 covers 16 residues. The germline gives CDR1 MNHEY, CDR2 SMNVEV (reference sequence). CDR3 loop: CASSLPASGDYNEQFF. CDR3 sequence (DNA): TGTGCCAGCAGTTTACCTGCTAGCGGAGACTACAATGAGCAGTTCTTC.

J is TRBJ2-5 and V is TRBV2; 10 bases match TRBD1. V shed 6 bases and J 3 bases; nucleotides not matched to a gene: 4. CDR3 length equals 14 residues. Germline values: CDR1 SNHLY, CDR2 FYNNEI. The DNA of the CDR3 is TGTGCCAGCAGGACCGGGACAGGGGAAGAGACCCAGTACTTC. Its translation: CASRTGTGEETQYF. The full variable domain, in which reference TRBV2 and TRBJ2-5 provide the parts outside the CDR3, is EPEVTQTPSHQVTQMGQEVILRCVPISNHLYFYWYRQILGQKVEFLVSFYNNEISEKSEIFDDQFSVERPDGSNFTLKIRSTKLEDSAMYFCASRTGTGEETQYFGPGTRLLVL.

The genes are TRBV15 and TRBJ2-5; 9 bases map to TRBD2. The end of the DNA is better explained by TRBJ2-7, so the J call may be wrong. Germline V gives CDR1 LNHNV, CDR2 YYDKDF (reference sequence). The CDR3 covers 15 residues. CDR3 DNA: TGTGCCACCAGCAGAGGCGGACTAGCGATGGGCGAGCAGTACTTC. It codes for CATSRGGLAMGEQYF.

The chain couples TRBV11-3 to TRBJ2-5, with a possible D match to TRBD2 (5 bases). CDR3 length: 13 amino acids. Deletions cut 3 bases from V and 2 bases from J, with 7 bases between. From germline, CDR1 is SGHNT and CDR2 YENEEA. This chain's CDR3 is CASSFGIQETQYF. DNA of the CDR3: TGTGCCAGCAGCTTCGGGATTCAAGAGACCCAGTACTTC.

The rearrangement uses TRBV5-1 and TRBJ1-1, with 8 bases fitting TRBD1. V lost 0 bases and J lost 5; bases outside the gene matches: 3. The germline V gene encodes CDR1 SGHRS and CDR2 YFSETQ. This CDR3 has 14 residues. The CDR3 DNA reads TGCGCCAGCAGCTTGGGGACAGGGTGGACTGAAGCTTTCTTT. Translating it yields CASSLGTGWTEAFF.